The 18 T cell receptor beta chains given below trace back to one sample, sequenced in a study of blood T cell repertoires in COVID-19. Sequencing was performed with immunoSEQ multiplex PCR; in TCRdb, only in-frame clones are kept and a portion is missing. Of about 170,000 clones in the sample, around 90% were seen once. The sequenced sample consisted of peripheral blood. All receptors derive from a woman older than 75 with COVID-19, enrolled during active disease.

This clone has a handful of counts. V gene TRBV28 combines with J gene TRBJ2-7, with TRBD1 matching over 12 bases. CDR3 size: 17 residues. V lost 4 bases, J lost 10 bases, and 17 bases stayed unmatched. CDR1 is MDHEN, CDR2 SYDVKM, per germline. This CDR3 reads CASSSLSGTGGIVRQYF. CDR3 bases: TGTGCCAGCAGTTCTTTATCCGGGACAGGGGGCATCGTCCGTCAGTACTTC.

J is TRBJ2-6 and V is TRBV11-2, with TRBD2 identical over 7 bases. This CDR3 spans 17 amino acids. Per germline, CDR1 SGHAT and CDR2 FQNNGV. V trimming: 1 base; J trimming: 6 bases; junction bases outside the gene matches: 9. The CDR3 loop is CASSLVPGTTSANVLTF. For the CDR3, the DNA is TGTGCCAGCAGCTTAGTTCCTGGGACTACGTCGGCCAACGTCCTGACTTTC. Full variable domain (rest looked up from reference TRBV11-2 and TRBJ2-6): EAGVAQSPRYKIIEKRQSVAFWCNPISGHATLYWYQQILGQGPKLLIQFQNNGVVDDSQLPKDRFSAERLKGVDSTLKIQPAKLEDSAVYLCASSLVPGTTSANVLTFGAGSRLTVL.

This chain connects TRBV6-6 to TRBJ2-7; 14 positions match TRBD2. The V segment lost 5 bases and the J segment 3 bases; nucleotides outside the gene matches: 9. CDR3 length equals 17 residues. The germline gives CDR1 MNHNY, CDR2 SVGAGI (reference sequence). The CDR3 reads CASSPTTGTSGSYEQYF. The CDR3 DNA is TGTGCCAGCAGTCCCACAACCGGGACTAGCGGGAGCTACGAGCAGTACTTC.

The rearrangement links TRBV27 to TRBJ1-4, with TRBD1 matching over 9 bases. Losses at the gene ends were 5 bases for V and 6 bases for J; bases not matched to a gene: 4. Germline CDR1 is MNHEY and CDR2 is SMNVEV (reference sequence). This CDR3 comprises 14 residues. The CDR3 bases are TGTGCCAGCAGTCTGACAGGGGGTTATGAAAAACTGTTTTTT. Translated, it gives CASSLTGGYEKLFF.

This clone was detected once. The chain joins TRBV5-4 to TRBJ2-3, with TRBD1 identical over 10 bases. There are 15 residues in the CDR3. Per the germline V gene, CDR1 is SGHNT and CDR2 is YYREEE (reference sequence). V lost 4 bases to trimming and J lost 2 bases; unmatched junction nucleotides: 4. The CDR3 coding sequence is TGTGCCAGCAGCCGCGGGACAGGGGACACAGATACGCAGTATTTT. Encoded protein: CASSRGTGDTDTQYF.

The V and J genes are TRBV28 and TRBJ1-2; 10 bases are a match to TRBD1. Trimming at V came to 6 bases and at J to 3 bases, leaving 7 bases not matched to a gene. In germline, CDR1 is MDHEN, CDR2 SYDVKM. The CDR3 contains 15 residues. CDR3 bases: TGTGCCAGCAGCACCGGGACAGGGGTCGACTATGGCTACACCTTC. This codes for CASSTGTGVDYGYTF.

This chain connects TRBV19 to TRBJ2-7, with a weak D call TRBD1 (5 bases). V lost 5 bases and J lost 2, with 13 bases in between. The CDR3 sequence is 14 residues long. Germline CDR1 LNHDA, CDR2 SQIVND (reference sequence). The CDR3: CASSAGYGPYEQYF. The DNA for the CDR3 is TGTGCCAGTAGTGCAGGGTATGGACCCTACGAGCAGTACTTC.

The genes are TRBV4-2 and TRBJ1-4, with D possibly being TRBD1 (5 bases). The germline V gene has CDR1 LGHNA and CDR2 YNFKEQ. V lost 11 bases and J 3 bases, leaving 19 bases between the germline ends. This CDR3 comprises 15 residues. The CDR3 loop is CAGSVGGNANEKLFF. The CDR3 nucleotides are TGTGCCGGGTCCGTCGGGGGTAACGCTAATGAAAAACTGTTTTTT.

The J gene is TRBJ2-1, the V gene TRBV19; tentative D call: TRBD2 (5 bases). Germline loops: CDR1 LNHDA, CDR2 SQIVND (reference sequence). There are 13 residues in the CDR3. Trimming removed 3 bases at V and 6 bases at J, with 9 bases between. CDR3 in DNA: TGTGCCAGTAGTATCCTAGCCTTCAATGAGCAGTTCTTC. Protein product: CASSILAFNEQFF.

The chain has TRBV4-3 and TRBJ2-5; D is perhaps TRBD1 (6 bases). CDR3 length: 14 residues. Germline lookup yields CDR1 LGHNA and CDR2 YSLEER. V gave up 4 bases and J gave up 9 bases, with 18 bases separating them. The CDR3 protein is CASSLGLDQGSQYF. The CDR3 region has the DNA TGCGCCAGCAGCCTAGGACTGGACCAGGGGTCCCAGTACTTC.

This chain connects TRBV5-1 to TRBJ2-3; weak D call: TRBD1 (6 bases). The CDR3 runs to 13 residues. Per the germline V gene, CDR1 is SGHRS and CDR2 is YFSETQ. Trimming removed 0 bases at V and 10 bases at J, with 12 bases between. The CDR3 reads CASSLAQGMAQYF. CDR3 coding DNA: TGCGCCAGCAGCTTGGCCCAGGGGATGGCGCAGTATTTT.

The gene calls are TRBV7-2 and TRBJ2-7, with D possibly matching TRBD2 (6 bases). Germline V CDR1 and CDR2: SGHTA, FQGNSA. There are 15 residues in the CDR3. The germline V and J ends were trimmed by 3 bases and 0 bases, with 12 bases remaining between them. CDR3 loop: CASSFSGTASYEQYF. The CDR3, as DNA: TGTGCCAGCAGCTTCTCGGGGACTGCCTCCTACGAGCAGTACTTC.

The chain employs TRBV18 and TRBJ1-5; possibly TRBD1 for D (5 bases). V lost 1 base to trimming and J lost 0 bases, with 10 bases between them. The CDR3 totals 16 residues. CDR1 and CDR2 (germline): KGHSH, LQKENI. CDR3 protein: CASSPLGGDSNQPQHF. Written as DNA, the CDR3 is TGTGCCAGCTCACCACTCGGGGGGGATAGCAATCAGCCCCAGCATTTT.

The chain uses TRBV6-6 and TRBJ1-2, with 7 bases fitting TRBD1. CDR3 length: 14 amino acids. Germline loops: CDR1 MNHNY, CDR2 SVGAGI (reference sequence). V was pared by 9 bases and J by 6 bases, with 13 bases of the junction left unmatched. The CDR3 is CASNDRALLDGYTF. The CDR3 coding sequence is TGTGCCAGTAACGACAGGGCCTTACTCGATGGCTACACCTTC.

Concerning this clone itself: In the same sample, other DNA sequences code for this CDR3. J is TRBJ2-7 and V is TRBV7-2; 9 positions match TRBD1. CDR3 size: 14 residues. CDR1 is SGHTA, CDR2 FQGNSA, per germline. The J segment lost 3 bases and the V segment lost 6 bases, leaving 6 bases of the junction unmatched. The CDR3 DNA reads TGTGCCAGCAGTTCAGACAGGGGGTACTACGAGCAGTACTTC. Protein product: CASSSDRGYYEQYF.

V gene TRBV11-1 combines with J gene TRBJ2-5, with TRBD1 identical over 8 bases. J gave up 1 base and V 2 bases, and 6 bases lay outside the gene matches. CDR1 SGHAT and CDR2 FQDESV come from the germline V gene (reference sequence). This CDR3 has 16 residues. The CDR3 region has the DNA TGTGCCAGCAGCTTACTTCCCGGACAGGGCCAAGAGACCCAGTACTTC. It specifies CASSLLPGQGQETQYF.

The chain joins TRBV2 to TRBJ2-2; tentatively, D is TRBD1 (5 bases). Trimming left V 1 base short and J 4 bases short, with 7 bases between. The CDR3 totals 14 residues. CDR1 and CDR2 (germline): SNHLY, FYNNEI. CDR3 amino acids: CASSEVRGTGELFF. The DNA for the CDR3 is TGTGCCAGCAGTGAAGTAAGGGGCACCGGGGAGCTGTTTTTT.

The V call is TRBV25-1, the J call TRBJ1-2; perhaps TRBD1 as D (5 bases). CDR1 and CDR2 from the germline V gene are MGHDK and SYGVNS. The CDR3 is 14 amino acids. V lost 1 base to trimming and J lost 6 bases, with 12 bases between them. CDR3 coding DNA: TGTGCCAGCAGTGAATCCCCAGGGTCGGATGGCTACACCTTC. Translation gives CASSESPGSDGYTF.